This record concerns one T cell receptor beta chain sequence. Its antigen is not identified. The sample has other DNA sequences that encode this CDR3 too. The assay was run at deep level. Here immunoSEQ multiplex PCR was the method, and the copy in TCRdb shows in-frame clones only, minus some. The table records roughly 2.2 million clones, 85% to 95% of them present only once. Germline CDR1 is SGHTA and CDR2 is FQGTGA. There are 14 residues in the CDR3. Germline trimming cut 5 bases from V and 1 base from J; bases unmatched to any gene: 2. The record originates from a study of shared clonotypes between healthy human individuals. The study's findings and limits: A limitation of the genetic and exposure-history diversity represented arose from few donors. Generation probability values for non-shared clonotypes were lower than those for clonotypes shared by all four donors.

This clonotype originated in a man younger than 35 in good health. Some clones in this sample may be carry-over from other donors' samples. Sample: naive CD4+ T cells from PBMCs. Specified subset: CD45RA+ positively selected. This rearrangement joins TRBV7-3 to TRBJ2-3; 8 bases map to TRBD1. In DNA form, the CDR3 reads TGTGCCAGCAGCCAGGACAGGGGCACAGATACGCAGTATTTT. As protein: CASSQDRGTDTQYF.